Listed below are T cell receptor beta chains from one sample, sequenced in a study of blood T cell repertoires in COVID-19. The protocol was immunoSEQ multiplex PCR, while the TCRdb copy is restricted to in-frame clones and leaves out a portion. The sample has 200,000 or so clones; approximately 79% are singletons. The sample comprised peripheral blood. These receptors all come from a man aged 60-69 years with active or convalescent COVID-19. Each CDR3 is given with its conserved first and last residue. Not all rows give a size; the values are once, few, many and, for expanded clones, a class.

j_call v_call clone_size cdr3_aa
TRBJ2-1 TRBV19 . CASRGDKTDEQFF
TRBJ2-4 TRBV7-9 . CASSPGLAENIQYF
TRBJ1-4 TRBV5-1 . CASSPGQGGEKLFF
TRBJ1-1 TRBV5-8 . CASSLGALAGTEAFF
TRBJ1-2 TRBV5-1 . CASSESPGVAYGYTF
TRBJ1-2 TRBV29-1 few CSVGGQPYGYTF
TRBJ1-6 TRBV27 . CASTLRGTGYYNSPLHF
TRBJ1-4 TRBV5-1 . CASSLRQDNEKLFF
TRBJ1-3 TRBV24-1 . CATSGGRPGNTIYF
TRBJ2-3 TRBV28 . CASSPGGATDTQYF
TRBJ2-7 TRBV7-6 . CASSPTAGVAYEQYF
TRBJ1-2 TRBV12-3/TRBV12-4 . CASSLGVMRYTF
TRBJ2-1 TRBV4-1 . CASSRDGGLAVNEQFF
TRBJ1-3 TRBV9 . CASSVNGGSGNTIYF
TRBJ2-2 TRBV24-1 . CATSDPLFGELFF
TRBJ2-4 TRBV11-2 . CASSLVGAGRNIQYF
TRBJ2-3 TRBV4-2 . CASSPTGTSGRADTQYF